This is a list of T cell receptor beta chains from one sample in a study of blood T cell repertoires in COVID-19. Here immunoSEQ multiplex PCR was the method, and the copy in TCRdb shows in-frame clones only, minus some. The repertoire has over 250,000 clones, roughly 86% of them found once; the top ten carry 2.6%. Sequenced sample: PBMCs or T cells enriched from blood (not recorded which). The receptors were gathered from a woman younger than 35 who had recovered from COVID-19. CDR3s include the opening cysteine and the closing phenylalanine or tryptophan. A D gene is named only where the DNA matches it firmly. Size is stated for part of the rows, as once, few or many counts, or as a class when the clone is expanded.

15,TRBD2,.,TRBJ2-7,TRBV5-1,TGCGCCAGCAGCTTGGTGGGGGAGGGCCCTGACGAGCAGTACTTC,CASSLVGEGPDEQYF
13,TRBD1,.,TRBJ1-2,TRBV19,TGTGCCAGTCGAGGACAGGATAACTATGGCTACACCTTC,CASRGQDNYGYTF
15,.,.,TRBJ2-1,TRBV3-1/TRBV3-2,TGTGCCAGCAGCCAAGTGCCGGGCTCCTACAATGAGCAGTTCTTC,CASSQVPGSYNEQFF
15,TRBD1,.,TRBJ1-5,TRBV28,TGTGCCAGCAGTCCGGACAGGGAGGACAATCAGCCCCAGCATTTT,CASSPDREDNQPQHF
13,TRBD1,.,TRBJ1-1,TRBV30,TGTGCCTGGAGTGGGACAGGGCAAACTGAAGCTTTCTTT,CAWSGTGQTEAFF
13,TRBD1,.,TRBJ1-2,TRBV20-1,TGCAGTGCTAGTACGGGACAGAACTATGGCTACACCTTC,CSASTGQNYGYTF
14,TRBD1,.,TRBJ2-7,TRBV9,TGTGCCAGCAGCGCCAGACAGGGTTACCACGAGCAGTACTTC,CASSARQGYHEQYF
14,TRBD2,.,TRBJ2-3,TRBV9,TGTGCCAGCAGCGAGGCGGGAGCCGCAGATACGCAGTATTTT,CASSEAGAADTQYF
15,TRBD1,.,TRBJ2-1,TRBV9,TGTGCCAGCAGCGCCCACAGGGGAGCCTTCAATGAGCAGTTCTTC,CASSAHRGAFNEQFF
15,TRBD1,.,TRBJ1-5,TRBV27,TGTGCCAGCAGTTCCGGGACAGGGGGCTTTCAGCCCCAGCATTTT,CASSSGTGGFQPQHF
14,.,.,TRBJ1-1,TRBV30,TGTGCCTGGAGTCTTCGCGGGAGAAGGACTGAAGCTTTCTTT,CAWSLRGRRTEAFF
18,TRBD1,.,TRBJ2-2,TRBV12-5,TGTGCTAGTGGTTCCGGACGTGATGGGACAGGGGGCGGCGGGGAGCTGTTTTTT,CASGSGRDGTGGGGELFF
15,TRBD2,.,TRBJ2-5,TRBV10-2,TGCGCCAGCAGAGGACTAGCGGGGGGGCAAGAGACCCAGTACTTC,CASRGLAGGQETQYF
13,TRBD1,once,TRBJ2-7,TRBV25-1,TGTGCCAGCAGACAGGGGGCCGGTTACGAGCAGTACTTC,CASRQGAGYEQYF
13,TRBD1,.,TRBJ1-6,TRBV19,TGTGCCAGTAGTATCACAGGGGTTTCACCCCTCCACTTT,CASSITGVSPLHF
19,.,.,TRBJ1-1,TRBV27,TGTGCCAGCAGTTTTTCTTGGGGGGATTTTAGAGCCAGGCACACTGAAGCTTTCTTT,CASSFSWGDFRARHTEAFF
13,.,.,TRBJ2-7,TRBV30,TGTGCCTGGAGACAGCGGACTTCCTACGAGCAGTACTTC,CAWRQRTSYEQYF
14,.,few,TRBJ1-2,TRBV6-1,TGTGCCAGCAGTGAGGGGAGGGGGGGCGGCGGCTACACCTTC,CASSEGRGGGGYTF
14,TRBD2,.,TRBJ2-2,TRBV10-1,TGCGCCAGCAGGAGCGGGATAGGCACCGGGGAGCTGTTTTTT,CASRSGIGTGELFF
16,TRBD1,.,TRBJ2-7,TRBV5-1,TGCGCCAGCAGCTGGACGACAGGGGATATATCCTACGAGCAGTACTTC,CASSWTTGDISYEQYF
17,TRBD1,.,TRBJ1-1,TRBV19,TGTGCCAGTAGTATTGTGGCCCTGACAGGGTCGGGCACTGAAGCTTTCTTT,CASSIVALTGSGTEAFF
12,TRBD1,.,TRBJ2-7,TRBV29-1,TGCAGCGCAGGACAGGGGCTCGGTGAGCAGTACTTC,CSAGQGLGEQYF
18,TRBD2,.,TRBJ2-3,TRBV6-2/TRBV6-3,TGTGCCAGCAGTTCACCCCATCTAGCGGGGAATATCAGGGATACGCAGTATTTT,CASSSPHLAGNIRDTQYF
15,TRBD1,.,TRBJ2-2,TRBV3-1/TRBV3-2,TGTGCCAGCAGCCAGGGACAGGGGGGTTACGGGGAGCTGTTTTTT,CASSQGQGGYGELFF
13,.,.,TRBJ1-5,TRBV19,TGTGCCAGTAGTACACAACAGGGTCAGCCCCAGCATTTT,CASSTQQGQPQHF
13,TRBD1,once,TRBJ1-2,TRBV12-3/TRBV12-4,TGTGCCAGCTCACCATGGACAGGATATGGCTACACCTTC,CASSPWTGYGYTF
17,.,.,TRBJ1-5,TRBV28,TGTGCCAGCAGTTTCGGGGTGGAAGGATTTAGCAATCAGCCCCAGCATTTT,CASSFGVEGFSNQPQHF
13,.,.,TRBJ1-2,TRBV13,TGTGCCAGCAGCCTTGACAGTATTCATGGCTACACCTTC,CASSLDSIHGYTF
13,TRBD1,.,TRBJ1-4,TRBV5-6,TGTGCCAGCAGCTTAACAGGGGTCGAGGGACTGTTTTTT,CASSLTGVEGLFF
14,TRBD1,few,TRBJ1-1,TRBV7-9,TGTGCCAGCAGCGAACAGGGGAGTGGGACTGAAGCTTTCTTT,CASSEQGSGTEAFF
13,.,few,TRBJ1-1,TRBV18,TGTGCCAGCTCAGGTTCCCAACACAGGGAAGCTTTCTTT,CASSGSQHREAFF
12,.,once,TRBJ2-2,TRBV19,TGTGCCAGTAGTCCCTTCTCCGGGGAGCTGTTTTTT,CASSPFSGELFF
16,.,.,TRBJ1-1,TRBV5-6,TGTGCCAGCAGCTCATACCCCGGACTCCCTAGCACTGAAGCTTTCTTT,CASSSYPGLPSTEAFF
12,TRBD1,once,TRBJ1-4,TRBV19,TGTGCCAGTGGACAGGGTGGTGAAAAACTGTTTTTT,CASGQGGEKLFF
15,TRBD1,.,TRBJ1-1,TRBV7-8,TGTGCCAGCAGGGCCTTGACAGGGTTGCGGACTGAAGCTTTCTTT,CASRALTGLRTEAFF
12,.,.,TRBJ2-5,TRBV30,TGTGCCTGGAGTTCCGCAGGAGAGACCCAGTACTTC,CAWSSAGETQYF
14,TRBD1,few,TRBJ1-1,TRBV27,TGTGCCAGCAGCCTCCAACAGGGGCACACTGAAGCTTTCTTT,CASSLQQGHTEAFF
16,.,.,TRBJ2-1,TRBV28,TGTGCCAGCAGCACGTACAGGGTTTCGTCCTACAATGAGCAGTTCTTC,CASSTYRVSSYNEQFF
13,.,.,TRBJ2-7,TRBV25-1,TGTGCCAGCAGTGACTGGGCAGGAAAGGAGCAGTACTTC,CASSDWAGKEQYF
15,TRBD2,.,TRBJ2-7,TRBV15,TGTGCCACCGCCGGAGATGGGACTAGCGAATACGAGCAGTACTTC,CATAGDGTSEYEQYF
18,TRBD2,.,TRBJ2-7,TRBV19,TGTGCCAGTAGTATAGATCAAACTAGCGGGAGGGCTCGTCGGGAGCAGTACTTC,CASSIDQTSGRARREQYF
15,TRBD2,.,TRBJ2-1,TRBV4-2,TGTGCCAGCAGCCAACAGACTAGCGAGTACAATGAGCAGTTCTTC,CASSQQTSEYNEQFF
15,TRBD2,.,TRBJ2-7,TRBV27,TGTGCCAGCTTTTCGCCCTTAGCGGGAGTCTACGAGCAGTACTTC,CASFSPLAGVYEQYF
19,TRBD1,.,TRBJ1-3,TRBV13,TGTGCCAGCAGTTTTACCTACACCCTTAGACAGGGACCTGGAAACACCATATATTTT,CASSFTYTLRQGPGNTIYF
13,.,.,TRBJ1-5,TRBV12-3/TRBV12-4,TGTGCCAGCTCCAATCGGAGTTATCAGCCCCAGCATTTT,CASSNRSYQPQHF
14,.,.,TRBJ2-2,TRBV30,TGTGCCTGGAGTCACGGACTCGACACCGGGGAGCTGTTTTTT,CAWSHGLDTGELFF
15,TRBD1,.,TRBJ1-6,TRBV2,TGTGCCAGCACCTCGTGGACAGGGACTAATTCACCCCTCCACTTT,CASTSWTGTNSPLHF
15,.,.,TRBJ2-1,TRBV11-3,TGTGCCAGCAGCTCGACAGCCACCCCCTACAATGAGCAGTTCTTC,CASSSTATPYNEQFF
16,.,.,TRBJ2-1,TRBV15,TGTGCCACCAGCAGAGCCCTTCTAAGCTCCTACAATGAGCAGTTCTTC,CATSRALLSSYNEQFF
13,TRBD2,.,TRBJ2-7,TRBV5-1,TGCGCCAGCAGCGGACTAGCGTCGAACGAGCAGTACTTC,CASSGLASNEQYF
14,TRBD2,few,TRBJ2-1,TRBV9,TGTGCCAGCAGCGTAACGGGAGGTTCAGATGAGCAGTTCTTC,CASSVTGGSDEQFF
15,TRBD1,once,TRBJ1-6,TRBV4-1,TGCGCCAGCAGCCAAGGCCGGGACAGTAGATCACCCCTCCACTTT,CASSQGRDSRSPLHF
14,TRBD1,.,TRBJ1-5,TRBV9,TGTGCCAGCAGCGATGGACAGGGTGATCAGCCCCAGCATTTT,CASSDGQGDQPQHF
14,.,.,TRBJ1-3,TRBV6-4,TGTGCCAGCAGTGACTGGTCAGCTGGAAACACCATATATTTT,CASSDWSAGNTIYF
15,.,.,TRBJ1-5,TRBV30,TGTGCCTGGGCCCTACAAACAGGGAACAATCAGCCCCAGCATTTT,CAWALQTGNNQPQHF